This TCR beta chain was observed in a study of T cell repertoires in cytomegalovirus infection. On the study more broadly: Alongside well-studied HLA-B-restricted CMV epitopes, recently identified HLA-C-restricted CMV epitopes were also used. A matching HLA type, together with CMV infection, was signaled by public TCR beta signatures. General study results and limits: Ex vivo responses were dominated by HLA-C-restricted CMV-specific TCR beta clonotypes. Cumulated frequencies of public TCR beta families served to identify carriers of CMV plus the relevant HLA.

This clonotype showed up many times. Its specificity is unknown. TCRdb re-derived calls from the reads in MiXCR, one entry per CDR3 protein. In the table there are roughly 310,000 distinct CDR3 sequences, about 28% of which are singletons. Per the germline V gene, CDR1 is SEHNR and CDR2 is FQNEAQ (reference sequence). With V trimmed by 5 bases and J by 0 bases, 11 bases remained unmatched. The CDR3 runs to 17 residues. V and J are TRBV7-9 and TRBJ2-7; 9 bases align to TRBD2. The source of this sequence is a human donor in good health (CMV status not recorded). Some clones in this sample may be carry-over from other donors' samples. Material: cultured PBMCs, obtained from culture after CMV antigen stimulation. The CDR3 DNA sequence: TGTGCCAGCAGCCCGGGGTATGGACTAGCGATCTCCTACGAGCAGTACTTC. As protein: CASSPGYGLAISYEQYF.